The entry below gives a single TCR gamma chain sequence along with its context. A much larger clone is a single base away; this may be a read error. The identical CDR3 is also encoded by other nucleotide sequences in the sample. The data were taken from a study of gamma-delta chains in newborns, infants, children. Overall study context: Polyclonal expansion of innate γδ T cells after birth follows microbial exposure.

TCRdb re-called the reads using CATT. The sample lists approximately 860 gamma-chain clones, 39% occurring once. J lost 1 base, V lost 0 bases, and 0 bases had no gene match. The CDR3 spans 17 residues. The germline V gene has CDR1 GITISATS and CDR2 ISYDGTV (reference sequence). This sequence originates from a child who was a newborn, infant or young child, either healthy, febrile or measles-vaccinated (not recorded which). The chain joins TRGV9 to TRGJP. The J gene, missing from TCRdb, was assigned here through DNA to germline matching. Input material: blood. This chain's CDR3 is CALWEVGQELGKKIKVF. Here the CDR3 DNA reads TGTGCCTTGTGGGAGGTGGGGCAAGAGTTGGGCAAAAAAATCAAGGTATTT.